Sequencing of this T cell receptor beta chain was carried out in a study of cytomegalovirus exposure and HLA in healthy donors. Researchers ran the PCR with 60 Vbeta and 13 Jbeta primers. The data were produced by immunoSEQ multiplex PCR, yet TCRdb's version contains in-frame clones alone and is incomplete. The sample carries approximately 100,000 clones, under 85% recorded once. Germline CDR1 SGHNT, CDR2 YYREEE (reference sequence). The germline V and J ends were trimmed by 4 bases and 0 bases, with 9 bases remaining between them. CDR3 length: 14 residues. Note on this clone: Its antigen is still unknown.

General observations from the study: In a later analysis, CMV-associated beta chains were mostly HLA-associated, it appeared.

The source is a woman aged 40 to 50 in good health and CMV-seronegative. V and J are TRBV5-4 and TRBJ2-3; D perhaps matches TRBD2 (5 bases). Sequenced sample: PBMCs. The CDR3 here is CASSTERSTDTQYF. Written as DNA, the CDR3 is TGTGCCAGCAGCACCGAGCGGAGCACAGATACGCAGTATTTT.